This T cell receptor (beta chain) was captured by sequencing in a study of T-cell memory formation after mild COVID-19. This clonotype has just a few counts. The CDR3 spans 13 residues. The V gene lost 4 bases and the J gene lost 10 bases, with 14 bases spanning the gap. From the 5' RACE reads, TCRdb called clonotypes with MiXCR, one entry per CDR3 protein. Of around 340,000 distinct CDR3 sequences listed, about 13% were seen once; the top ten hold about a fifth. This sequence joins TRBV12-3 or TRBV12-4 and TRBJ2-1; D uncertain. The source material was PBMCs or a T cell subset sorted from them (not recorded which). The source is a young man who had mild COVID-19 (a few samples of this study predate the infection). Cell type and time point are not known. CDR3 loop: CASSSPPSWEQFF. CDR3 bases: TGTGCCAGCAGTTCACCTCCCTCCTGGGAGCAGTTCTTC.